This T cell receptor beta chain was sequenced in a study of T cell changes during pregnancy in multiple sclerosis. Only in-frame clones appear in the TCRdb table, and some are missing; sequencing was by immunoSEQ multiplex PCR. The sample holds roughly 42,000 clones; about nine tenths are singletons and the top ten take around 0.5%. The germline V gene encodes CDR1 SGHRS and CDR2 YFSETQ. Unmatched junction bases numbered 12, after V lost 9 bases and J lost 6 bases. The CDR3 runs to 14 residues. Material: CD4+ T cells from peripheral blood mononuclear cells, obtained in the second trimester of pregnancy. The chain uses TRBV5-1 and TRBJ2-1; 7 bases align to TRBD2. The receptor was isolated from a female donor in good health, enrolled as a control in a pregnancy study. This CDR3 reads CATCDGLAVNEQFF. The CDR3 DNA is TGCGCCACTTGCGACGGGCTAGCGGTCAATGAGCAGTTCTTC.